The rows below give T cell receptor beta chains drawn from one sample of a study of blood T cell repertoires in COVID-19. Produced via immunoSEQ multiplex PCR; TCRdb's table is partial and in-frame only. The sample consists of about 71,000 clones, more than 75% of them appearing once. Input material: peripheral blood. The source is an elderly woman with acute or convalescent COVID-19. Each CDR3 is given with its conserved first and last residue. The D gene is left open where the match is weak. Clone size appears in some rows only: once, few, many, or a class for an expanded clone.

d_call: -
clone_size: -
j_call: TRBJ2-7
v_call: TRBV10-3
cdr3_aa: CAISEDSGTYEQYF
cdr3_nt: TGTGCCATCAGTGAGGATAGCGGTACCTACGAGCAGTACTTC

d_call: -
clone_size: -
j_call: TRBJ2-1
v_call: TRBV9
cdr3_aa: CASSVGLSHSSYNEQFF
cdr3_nt: TGTGCCAGCAGCGTAGGCCTAAGCCATAGCTCCTACAATGAGCAGTTCTTC

d_call: TRBD1
clone_size: -
j_call: TRBJ2-7
v_call: TRBV4-1
cdr3_aa: CASSQIRRDRDEQYF
cdr3_nt: TGCGCCAGCAGCCAAATCCGGAGGGACAGGGACGAGCAGTACTTC

d_call: TRBD2
clone_size: -
j_call: TRBJ2-2
v_call: TRBV9
cdr3_aa: CASSQTSGGNTGELFF
cdr3_nt: TGTGCCAGCAGCCAGACTAGCGGGGGAAACACCGGGGAGCTGTTTTTT

d_call: TRBD2
clone_size: -
j_call: TRBJ2-3
v_call: TRBV2
cdr3_aa: CASTFRTSRTDTQYF
cdr3_nt: TGTGCCAGCACCTTCAGGACTAGCAGAACAGATACGCAGTATTTT

d_call: TRBD1
clone_size: once
j_call: TRBJ2-2
v_call: TRBV5-1
cdr3_aa: CASSYGDRDTGELFF
cdr3_nt: TGCGCCAGCAGCTATGGGGACAGGGACACCGGGGAGCTGTTTTTT

d_call: -
clone_size: -
j_call: TRBJ2-1
v_call: TRBV20-1
cdr3_aa: CSASQGIAYNEQFF
cdr3_nt: TGCAGTGCTAGTCAGGGGATTGCTTACAATGAGCAGTTCTTC

d_call: -
clone_size: -
j_call: TRBJ1-6
v_call: TRBV6-5
cdr3_aa: CASSYSTGYNSPLHF
cdr3_nt: TGTGCCAGCAGTTACTCGACGGGTTATAATTCACCCCTCCACTTT

d_call: -
clone_size: -
j_call: TRBJ2-3
v_call: TRBV11-1
cdr3_aa: CASSPYTDTQYF
cdr3_nt: TGTGCCAGCAGCCCGTACACAGATACGCAGTATTTT

d_call: -
clone_size: -
j_call: TRBJ1-5
v_call: TRBV19
cdr3_aa: CASSSGAWSQHF
cdr3_nt: TGTGCCAGTAGTTCAGGGGCTTGGTCCCAGCATTTT

d_call: -
clone_size: -
j_call: TRBJ2-7
v_call: TRBV27
cdr3_aa: CASSLLQPGYEQYF
cdr3_nt: TGTGCCAGCAGTTTATTACAGCCTGGTTACGAGCAGTACTTC

d_call: -
clone_size: -
j_call: TRBJ2-5
v_call: TRBV7-9
cdr3_aa: CASTSDRRVTTQYF
cdr3_nt: TGTGCCAGCACCTCAGACAGACGGGTAACGACCCAGTACTTC

d_call: -
clone_size: -
j_call: TRBJ2-7
v_call: TRBV5-1
cdr3_aa: CASSLQFNEQYF
cdr3_nt: TGCGCCAGCAGTTTACAGTTCAACGAGCAGTACTTC

d_call: TRBD1
clone_size: -
j_call: TRBJ1-1
v_call: TRBV27
cdr3_aa: CASSLRQGARKTEAFF
cdr3_nt: TGTGCCAGCAGTCTCCGACAGGGGGCGCGAAAAACTGAAGCTTTCTTT

d_call: -
clone_size: once
j_call: TRBJ2-5
v_call: TRBV30
cdr3_aa: CAWTGQETQYF
cdr3_nt: TGTGCCTGGACAGGCCAAGAGACCCAGTACTTC

d_call: -
clone_size: -
j_call: TRBJ1-1
v_call: TRBV12-3/TRBV12-4
cdr3_aa: CASSLSGRTEAFF
cdr3_nt: TGTGCCAGCAGTTTATCAGGGAGGACTGAAGCTTTCTTT

d_call: TRBD1
clone_size: -
j_call: TRBJ1-1
v_call: TRBV18
cdr3_aa: CASSGPKTGERTEAFF
cdr3_nt: TGTGCCAGCTCCGGACCAAAAACAGGGGAGAGGACTGAAGCTTTCTTT

d_call: -
clone_size: -
j_call: TRBJ2-2
v_call: TRBV15
cdr3_aa: CATSRDRLGGGGELFF
cdr3_nt: TGTGCCACCAGCAGAGATCGGCTCGGAGGAGGCGGGGAGCTGTTTTTT

d_call: -
clone_size: once
j_call: TRBJ1-2
v_call: TRBV6-4
cdr3_aa: CASRPGAGVNYGYTF
cdr3_nt: TGTGCCAGCAGGCCCGGGGCAGGGGTTAACTATGGCTACACCTTC

d_call: -
clone_size: -
j_call: TRBJ2-7
v_call: TRBV7-6
cdr3_aa: CASSQISYEQYF
cdr3_nt: TGTGCCAGCAGCCAGATTTCCTACGAGCAGTACTTC

d_call: -
clone_size: -
j_call: TRBJ2-1
v_call: TRBV19
cdr3_aa: CASSRGTGWGSYNEQFF
cdr3_nt: TGTGCCAGTAGTAGGGGAACGGGGTGGGGCTCCTACAATGAGCAGTTCTTC

d_call: -
clone_size: -
j_call: TRBJ1-1
v_call: TRBV7-9
cdr3_aa: CASAGDNGQFAEAFF
cdr3_nt: TGTGCCAGTGCCGGGGACAATGGACAGTTTGCTGAAGCTTTCTTT

d_call: TRBD1
clone_size: once
j_call: TRBJ2-4
v_call: TRBV5-1
cdr3_aa: CASSSSDRAYAKNIQYF
cdr3_nt: TGCGCCAGCAGCTCATCTGACAGGGCCTATGCCAAAAACATTCAGTACTTC

d_call: TRBD1
clone_size: few
j_call: TRBJ1-1
v_call: TRBV19
cdr3_aa: CASSMRQGKAFF
cdr3_nt: TGTGCCAGTAGTATGAGACAGGGGAAAGCTTTCTTT

d_call: TRBD1
clone_size: -
j_call: TRBJ1-2
v_call: TRBV4-3
cdr3_aa: CASSPLDREDGYTF
cdr3_nt: TGCGCCAGCAGCCCCCTGGACAGGGAAGATGGCTACACCTTC

d_call: -
clone_size: -
j_call: TRBJ2-7
v_call: TRBV7-2
cdr3_aa: CASSSPGKVSLSTYEQYF
cdr3_nt: TGTGCCAGCAGCTCACCAGGCAAAGTCTCGCTTTCTACCTACGAGCAGTACTTC

d_call: TRBD1
clone_size: -
j_call: TRBJ1-3
v_call: TRBV28
cdr3_aa: CASSGQGFAGNTIYF
cdr3_nt: TGTGCCAGCAGTGGACAGGGGTTCGCTGGAAACACCATATATTTT

d_call: -
clone_size: -
j_call: TRBJ1-2
v_call: TRBV6-2/TRBV6-3
cdr3_aa: CASSYSLWGREDYGYTF
cdr3_nt: TGTGCCAGCAGTTACTCGCTGTGGGGCAGGGAGGACTATGGCTACACCTTC

d_call: TRBD2
clone_size: few
j_call: TRBJ2-7
v_call: TRBV27
cdr3_aa: CASSWPGGEQYF
cdr3_nt: TGTGCCAGCAGTTGGCCCGGGGGGGAGCAGTACTTC

d_call: -
clone_size: -
j_call: TRBJ2-7
v_call: TRBV4-3
cdr3_aa: CASSQGQAYEQYF
cdr3_nt: TGCGCCAGCAGCCAAGGGCAGGCCTACGAGCAGTACTTC

d_call: -
clone_size: -
j_call: TRBJ2-6
v_call: TRBV7-9
cdr3_aa: CASSLSQFFSGANVLTF
cdr3_nt: TGTGCCAGCAGCTTGAGTCAATTCTTCTCTGGGGCCAACGTCCTGACTTTC

d_call: TRBD2
clone_size: -
j_call: TRBJ2-3
v_call: TRBV30
cdr3_aa: CAWDSGRPTDTQYF
cdr3_nt: TGTGCCTGGGATAGCGGGAGGCCCACAGATACGCAGTATTTT

d_call: -
clone_size: -
j_call: TRBJ1-1
v_call: TRBV7-2
cdr3_aa: CASSLKTPFSEAFF
cdr3_nt: TGTGCCAGCAGCTTGAAGACTCCTTTTTCCGAAGCTTTCTTT

d_call: -
clone_size: -
j_call: TRBJ2-1
v_call: TRBV5-4
cdr3_aa: CASSLAGSYNEQFF
cdr3_nt: TGTGCCAGCAGCTTGGCCGGGTCCTACAATGAGCAGTTCTTC

d_call: TRBD2
clone_size: -
j_call: TRBJ2-1
v_call: TRBV27
cdr3_aa: CASSPSLAGGPGEQFF
cdr3_nt: TGTGCCAGCAGTCCATCCCTAGCGGGAGGGCCCGGTGAGCAGTTCTTC

d_call: -
clone_size: -
j_call: TRBJ2-7
v_call: TRBV6-5
cdr3_aa: CASIFTGLAYEQYF
cdr3_nt: TGTGCCAGCATTTTCACGGGGTTGGCCTACGAGCAGTACTTC

d_call: TRBD1
clone_size: -
j_call: TRBJ1-2
v_call: TRBV6-5
cdr3_aa: CASSYPGTGPYGYTF
cdr3_nt: TGTGCCAGCAGTTACCCCGGGACAGGGCCCTATGGCTACACCTTC

d_call: TRBD2
clone_size: -
j_call: TRBJ2-7
v_call: TRBV19
cdr3_aa: CASSPGLAGEGQYF
cdr3_nt: TGTGCCAGTAGTCCTGGACTAGCGGGAGAGGGGCAGTACTTC

d_call: -
clone_size: -
j_call: TRBJ1-5
v_call: TRBV19
cdr3_aa: CASTPLGGRRQPQHF
cdr3_nt: TGTGCCAGTACCCCTCTCGGGGGTCGGAGGCAGCCCCAGCATTTT

d_call: -
clone_size: -
j_call: TRBJ1-5
v_call: TRBV7-2
cdr3_aa: CASSLWAGSDQPQHF
cdr3_nt: TGTGCCAGCAGCTTATGGGCAGGGTCTGATCAGCCCCAGCATTTT

d_call: -
clone_size: medium-sized
j_call: TRBJ2-3
v_call: TRBV6-2/TRBV6-3
cdr3_aa: CASSPNGAATDTQYF
cdr3_nt: TGTGCCAGCAGTCCCAATGGGGCGGCCACAGATACGCAGTATTTT

d_call: TRBD1
clone_size: -
j_call: TRBJ1-2
v_call: TRBV27
cdr3_aa: CASSLTGRYGYTF
cdr3_nt: TGTGCCAGCAGTTTGACAGGGAGATATGGCTACACCTTC

d_call: TRBD2
clone_size: -
j_call: TRBJ2-4
v_call: TRBV3-1/TRBV3-2
cdr3_aa: CASSQETPAGVAKNIQYF
cdr3_nt: TGTGCCAGCAGCCAAGAGACCCCAGCGGGGGTGGCCAAAAACATTCAGTACTTC

d_call: -
clone_size: once
j_call: TRBJ2-1
v_call: TRBV5-1
cdr3_aa: CASSLAKLEGFGYNEQFF
cdr3_nt: TGCGCCAGCAGCTTGGCCAAACTGGAGGGGTTTGGGTACAATGAGCAGTTCTTC

d_call: -
clone_size: -
j_call: TRBJ2-1
v_call: TRBV20-1
cdr3_aa: CSASSTGLSYNEQFF
cdr3_nt: TGCAGTGCTAGTTCTACAGGGCTCTCCTACAATGAGCAGTTCTTC

d_call: -
clone_size: -
j_call: TRBJ2-3
v_call: TRBV6-5
cdr3_aa: CASSYPGTDTQYF
cdr3_nt: TGTGCCAGCAGTTACCCCGGCACAGATACGCAGTATTTT

d_call: TRBD1
clone_size: -
j_call: TRBJ2-1
v_call: TRBV11-2
cdr3_aa: CASSLGIRTGGLDEQFF
cdr3_nt: TGTGCCAGCAGCTTAGGAATCAGGACAGGGGGCCTCGATGAGCAGTTCTTC

d_call: -
clone_size: once
j_call: TRBJ2-7
v_call: TRBV29-1
cdr3_aa: CSAGLLWDTGYEQYF
cdr3_nt: TGCAGCGCCGGGCTCCTATGGGACACCGGATACGAGCAGTACTTC

d_call: -
clone_size: -
j_call: TRBJ2-7
v_call: TRBV12-3/TRBV12-4
cdr3_aa: CASSSGGWEQYF
cdr3_nt: TGTGCCAGCAGTTCCGGGGGATGGGAGCAGTACTTC

d_call: TRBD2
clone_size: -
j_call: TRBJ2-3
v_call: TRBV9
cdr3_aa: CASSPGTIRGSDTQYF
cdr3_nt: TGTGCCAGCAGCCCAGGGACTATCCGGGGGTCAGATACGCAGTATTTT

d_call: -
clone_size: -
j_call: TRBJ1-2
v_call: TRBV6-1
cdr3_aa: CASSEAQQGGGGYTF
cdr3_nt: TGTGCCAGCAGTGAAGCACAGCAGGGCGGTGGTGGCTACACCTTC

d_call: -
clone_size: -
j_call: TRBJ2-3
v_call: TRBV9
cdr3_aa: CASSVDPHTGRQTDTQYF
cdr3_nt: TGTGCCAGCAGCGTAGACCCCCACACAGGGCGGCAGACAGATACGCAGTATTTT

d_call: -
clone_size: -
j_call: TRBJ2-3
v_call: TRBV4-1
cdr3_aa: CASSQLGTDTQYF
cdr3_nt: TGCGCCAGCAGCCAACTAGGAACAGATACGCAGTATTTT

d_call: TRBD1
clone_size: -
j_call: TRBJ2-5
v_call: TRBV10-3
cdr3_aa: CAIRGTGRQETQYF
cdr3_nt: TGTGCCATCCGTGGGACAGGGCGACAAGAGACCCAGTACTTC

d_call: TRBD2
clone_size: -
j_call: TRBJ2-1
v_call: TRBV7-6
cdr3_aa: CASSLTRREGNEQFF
cdr3_nt: TGTGCCAGCAGCTTAACACGGCGGGAGGGTAATGAGCAGTTCTTC

d_call: -
clone_size: -
j_call: TRBJ1-5
v_call: TRBV6-2/TRBV6-3
cdr3_aa: CASSWAENQPQHF
cdr3_nt: TGTGCCAGCAGTTGGGCAGAAAATCAGCCCCAGCATTTT

d_call: TRBD2
clone_size: -
j_call: TRBJ2-5
v_call: TRBV7-9
cdr3_aa: CASSRYGTSGVVVETQYF
cdr3_nt: TGTGCCAGCAGCCGCTACGGGACTAGCGGTGTGGTTGTGGAGACCCAGTACTTC

d_call: -
clone_size: once
j_call: TRBJ2-3
v_call: TRBV3-1/TRBV3-2
cdr3_aa: CASSQDLDYFADTQYF
cdr3_nt: TGTGCCAGCAGCCAAGATCTCGACTATTTTGCAGATACGCAGTATTTT

d_call: -
clone_size: once
j_call: TRBJ1-2
v_call: TRBV5-4
cdr3_aa: CASSLDGALGYGYTF
cdr3_nt: TGTGCCAGCAGCTTGGATGGGGCGCTAGGGTATGGCTACACCTTC

d_call: TRBD2
clone_size: once
j_call: TRBJ2-3
v_call: TRBV4-1
cdr3_aa: CASRPSGRTGDTQYF
cdr3_nt: TGCGCCAGCAGACCTAGCGGGAGGACAGGAGATACGCAGTATTTT